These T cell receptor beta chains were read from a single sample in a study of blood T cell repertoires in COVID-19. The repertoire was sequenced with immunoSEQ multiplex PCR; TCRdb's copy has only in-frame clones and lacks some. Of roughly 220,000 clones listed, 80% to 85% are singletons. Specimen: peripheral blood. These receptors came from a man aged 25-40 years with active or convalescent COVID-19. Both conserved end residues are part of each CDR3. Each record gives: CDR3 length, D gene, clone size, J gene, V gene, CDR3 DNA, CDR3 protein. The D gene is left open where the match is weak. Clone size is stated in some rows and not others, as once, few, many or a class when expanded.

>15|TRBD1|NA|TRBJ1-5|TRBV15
TGTGCCACCAGCACCGACAGGGCATACAATCAGCCCCAGCATTTT
CATSTDRAYNQPQHF
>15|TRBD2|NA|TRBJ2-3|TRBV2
TGTGCCAGCAGTGGGGCTAGCGGGGGCGGGGATACGCAGTATTTT
CASSGASGGGDTQYF
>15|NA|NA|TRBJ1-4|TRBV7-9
TGTGCCAGCAGCTCAGAAAACGGGGGGGAGGAAAAACTGTTTTTT
CASSSENGGEEKLFF
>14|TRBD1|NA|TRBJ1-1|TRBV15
TGTGCCACCAGCAGAGTCCGGGACAGGGCTGAAGCTTTCTTT
CATSRVRDRAEAFF
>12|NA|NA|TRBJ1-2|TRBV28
TGTGCCACCCGGACAGCACCCTATGGCTACACCTTC
CATRTAPYGYTF
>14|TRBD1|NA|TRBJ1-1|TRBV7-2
TGTGCCAGCAGCTACCACAGGGGGAACACTGAAGCTTTCTTT
CASSYHRGNTEAFF
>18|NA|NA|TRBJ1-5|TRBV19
TGTGCCAGTAGTATAGAATTGACCCTTAGCCTGATAAATCAGCCCCAGCATTTT
CASSIELTLSLINQPQHF
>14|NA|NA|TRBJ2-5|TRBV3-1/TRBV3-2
TGTGCCAGCAGCCAAGTGGGCAGTTTGGAGACCCAGTACTTC
CASSQVGSLETQYF
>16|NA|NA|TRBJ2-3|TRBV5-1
TGCGCCAGCAGCCCGGCCCTAGGATGGGGCACAGATACGCAGTATTTT
CASSPALGWGTDTQYF
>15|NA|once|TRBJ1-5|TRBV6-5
TGTGCCAGCAGGGCGCAGGTGACTAGCAATCAGCCCCAGCATTTT
CASRAQVTSNQPQHF
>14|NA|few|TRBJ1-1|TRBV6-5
TGTGCCAGCAGCCCGCCCAGGTCCAATACTGAAGCTTTCTTT
CASSPPRSNTEAFF
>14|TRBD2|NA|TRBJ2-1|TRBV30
TGTGCCTGGAGTTCGGGACTAGCTTACGATGAGCAGTTCTTC
CAWSSGLAYDEQFF
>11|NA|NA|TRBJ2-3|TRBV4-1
TGCGCCAGCAGCCATGAGGGTACGCAGTATTTT
CASSHEGTQYF
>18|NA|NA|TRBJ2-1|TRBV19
TGTGCCAGTAGTATGGACCCCCCCTCGGCTAGCGCCGACAATGAGCAGTTCTTC
CASSMDPPSASADNEQFF
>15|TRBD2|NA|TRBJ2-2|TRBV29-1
TGCAGCGTTGCTAGCGGGATAAAGGACACCGGGGAGCTGTTTTTT
CSVASGIKDTGELFF
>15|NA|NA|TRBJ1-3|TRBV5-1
TGCGCCAGCAGCTTCGGCGGTCTCTCTGGAAACACCATATATTTT
CASSFGGLSGNTIYF
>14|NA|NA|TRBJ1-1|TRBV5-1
TGCGCCAGCAGCTTGAGGGGGATGAACACTGAAGCTTTCTTT
CASSLRGMNTEAFF
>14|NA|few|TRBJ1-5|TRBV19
TGTGCCAGTAGTATGGGGGCCAATCGGCTGGCCCAGCATTTT
CASSMGANRLAQHF
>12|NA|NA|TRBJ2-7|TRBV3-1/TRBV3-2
TGTGCCAGCAGCCATCAGCGATACGAGCAGTACTTC
CASSHQRYEQYF
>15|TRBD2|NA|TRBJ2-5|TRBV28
TGTGCCAGCAGTTTTGGGGGACTAGTCGGAGAGACCCAGTACTTC
CASSFGGLVGETQYF
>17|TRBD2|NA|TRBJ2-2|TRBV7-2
TGTGCCAGCACCCACCCTAGCGGGGGGCGGAACACCGGGGAGCTGTTTTTT
CASTHPSGGRNTGELFF
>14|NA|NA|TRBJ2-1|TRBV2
TGTGCCAGCAGGTACCCAGGGTCCTACAATGAGCAGTTCTTC
CASRYPGSYNEQFF
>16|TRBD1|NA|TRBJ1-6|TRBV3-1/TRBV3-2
TGTGCCAGCAGCCGCTCGGGACAGGGGGCGGACTCACCCCTCCACTTT
CASSRSGQGADSPLHF
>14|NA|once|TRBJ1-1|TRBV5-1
TGCGCCAGCAGCACCCTTCAGGGTCGGAGTGAAGCTTTCTTT
CASSTLQGRSEAFF
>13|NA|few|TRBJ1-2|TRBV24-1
TGTGCCACCAGTGATGAAACAAGCTATGGCTACACCTTC
CATSDETSYGYTF
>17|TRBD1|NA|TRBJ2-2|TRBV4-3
TGCGCCAGCAGCCAAGCGGACAGGCGGTCGAACACCGGGGAGCTGTTTTTT
CASSQADRRSNTGELFF
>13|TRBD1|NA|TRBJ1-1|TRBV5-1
TGCGCCAGCAGCATGACAGGGGGCACTGAAGCTTTCTTT
CASSMTGGTEAFF
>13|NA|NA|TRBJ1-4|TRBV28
TGTGCCAGCAGGGTGGACAGAGGGGAAAAACTGTTTTTT
CASRVDRGEKLFF
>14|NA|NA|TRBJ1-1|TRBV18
TGTGCCAGCTCACCAGGCAGGGCGAACACTGAAGCTTTCTTT
CASSPGRANTEAFF
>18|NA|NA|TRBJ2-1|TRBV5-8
TGTGCCAGCAGCTGGGTAGGGGGATCGGCCGGAGAGCTTGATGAGCAGTTCTTC
CASSWVGGSAGELDEQFF
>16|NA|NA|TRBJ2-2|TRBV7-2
TGTGCCAGCAGCTTAGTTGTCGGGAGTAGCACCGGGGAGCTGTTTTTT
CASSLVVGSSTGELFF
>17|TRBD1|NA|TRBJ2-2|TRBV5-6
TGTGCCAGCAGCTTGGGCCCCGGGACAGGGGAAACCGGGGAGCTGTTTTTT
CASSLGPGTGETGELFF
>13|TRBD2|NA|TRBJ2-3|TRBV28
TGTGCCACCGCGGGAGGGCTTGTAGATACGCAGTATTTT
CATAGGLVDTQYF
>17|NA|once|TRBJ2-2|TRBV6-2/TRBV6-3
TGTGCCAGCAGTTACAGAGGACGGGGGACCTACACCGGGGAGCTGTTTTTT
CASSYRGRGTYTGELFF
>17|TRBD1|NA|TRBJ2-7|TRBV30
TGTGCCTGGAGTGTACTAAGGCTCTCAGGGGGAGCCTACGAGCAGTACTTC
CAWSVLRLSGGAYEQYF
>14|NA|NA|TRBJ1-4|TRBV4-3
TGCGCCAGCAGCCAAGATCTAGACAGCGAAAAACTGTTTTTT
CASSQDLDSEKLFF
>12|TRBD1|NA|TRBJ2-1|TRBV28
TGTGCCAGCAGTTTGATGGGACAGGAGCAGTTCTTC
CASSLMGQEQFF
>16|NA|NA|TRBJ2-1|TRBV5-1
TGCGCCAGCAGCTTGGATCCGGCTGAGGCCTACAATGAGCAGTTCTTC
CASSLDPAEAYNEQFF
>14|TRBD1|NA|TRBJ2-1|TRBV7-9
TGTGCCAGCAGCCCCCCGGGACAGTACAATGAGCAGTTCTTC
CASSPPGQYNEQFF
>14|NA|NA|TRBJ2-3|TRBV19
TGTGCCAGTAGTATAGGCCAGGTTGCAGATACGCAGTATTTT
CASSIGQVADTQYF
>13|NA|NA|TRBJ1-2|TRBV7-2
TGTGCCAGCAGCGTCAGTGCCCGGGATGGCTACACCTTC
CASSVSARDGYTF